Shown below are 4 T cell receptor beta chains from a single sample sequenced in a study of shared clonotypes between healthy human individuals. TCRdb keeps only in-frame clones here, not all; method: immunoSEQ multiplex PCR. The sample shows around 750,000 clones, around 72% of them seen only once. The sample consisted of memory CD4+ T cells sorted from blood. The subset was: CD45RA-negative fraction. All receptors come from a woman aged 30 to 39 in good health.

This clone was picked up a small number of times. The J gene is TRBJ1-3, the V gene TRBV20-1; D is unresolved. Germline values: CDR1 DFQATT, CDR2 SNEGSKA (reference sequence). CDR3 length equals 11 residues. V lost 0 bases and J lost 6, with 3 bases in between. CDR3 nucleotides: TGCAGTGCTAGAGATGAAAACACCATATATTTT. Translating it yields CSARDENTIYF.

V gene TRBV6-1 combines with J gene TRBJ2-4, with D perhaps TRBD1 (5 bases). Trimming stripped 3 bases from V and 0 bases from J, with 9 bases between. Germline V lookup: CDR1 MNHNS, CDR2 SASEGT. The CDR3 spans 15 residues. The CDR3 DNA reads TGTGCCAGCAGTGATCAGGGAATAGCCAAAAACATTCAGTACTTC. Protein product: CASSDQGIAKNIQYF.

The chain uses TRBV30 and TRBJ1-2; 9 bases align to TRBD1. V lost 2 bases to trimming and J lost 4 bases; unmatched junction nucleotides: 5. Germline V CDR1 and CDR2: GTSNPN, SVGIG (reference sequence). CDR3 length equals 14 residues. CDR3: CAWSRDRDFYGYTF. The CDR3 DNA is TGTGCCTGGAGTAGGGACAGGGACTTCTATGGCTACACCTTC.

V usage is TRBV6-6 and J usage is TRBJ1-3; no firm D call. The CDR3 consists of 16 residues. CDR1 and CDR2 (germline): MNHNY, SVGAGI (reference sequence). V was pared by 5 bases and J by 0 bases, with 14 bases between. CDR3 in amino acids: CASSKPTGNSGNTIYF. The CDR3 bases are TGTGCCAGCAGTAAACCGACGGGGAACTCTGGAAACACCATATATTTT.